A selection of T cell receptor beta chains follows, all from one sample in a study of CD8 T cells in ankylosing spondylitis. MiXCR, run by TCRdb on the 5' RACE reads, gives a single entry per CDR3 protein. The sample shows approximately 250,000 distinct CDR3 sequences, roughly 8.2% of them seen only once. Sequenced material: blood, either unsorted or a sorted T cell fraction (not recorded which). These receptors were taken from a female donor with ankylosing spondylitis or in good health (not recorded which). Both conserved end residues are part of each CDR3. The order of the fields is V gene, clone size, J gene, D gene, CDR3 protein, CDR3 DNA. A D gene is named only where the DNA matches it firmly. Clone size is shown for a subset of rows, as once, few, many or a class of expanded clone.

>TRBV9|many|TRBJ2-3|-
CASSVDRGDTQYF
TGTGCCAGCAGCGTAGACCGGGGAGATACGCAGTATTTT
>TRBV20-1|many|TRBJ2-1|TRBD2
CSARPLVQAGLAGGNEQFF
TGCAGTGCTAGACCTCTCGTCCAGGCGGGACTAGCGGGGGGCAATGAGCAGTTCTTC
>TRBV10-3|many|TRBJ2-2|TRBD1
CASQTGERTGELFF
TGTGCCTCCCAGACAGGGGAAAGAACCGGGGAGCTGTTTTTT
>TRBV30|-|TRBJ2-1|-
CAWDLSGTPYYF
TGTGCCTGGGACCTTAGCGGTACCCCCTACTACTTC
>TRBV6-1|few|TRBJ2-7|-
CASGVSASSYEQYF
TGTGCCAGCGGAGTTAGCGCTAGCTCCTACGAGCAGTACTTC
>TRBV7-2|many|TRBJ1-2|TRBD1
CASSLAHVSATGIYGYTF
TGTGCCAGCAGCTTAGCCCATGTATCGGCGACAGGGATCTATGGCTACACCTTC
>TRBV20-1|many|TRBJ2-7|-
CSAKKGVIWAEQYF
TGCAGTGCTAAGAAGGGAGTCATTTGGGCCGAGCAGTACTTC
>TRBV25-1|many|TRBJ1-2|-
CASSEGRYNYGYTF
TGTGCCAGCAGTGAGGGGAGGTACAACTATGGCTACACCTTC
>TRBV20-1|-|TRBJ1-6|-
CSARDEIPYNSPLHF
TGCAGTGCTAGAGACGAAATCCCTTATAATTCACCCCTCCACTTT
>TRBV12-3/TRBV12-4|many|TRBJ1-1|-
CASSWQGHTEAFF
TGTGCCAGCAGTTGGCAGGGCCACACTGAAGCTTTCTTT
>TRBV19|-|TRBJ1-1|-
CASSIKSGAGAEAFF
TGTGCCAGTAGTATTAAGTCGGGGGCAGGCGCTGAAGCTTTCTTT
>TRBV30|many|TRBJ1-2|TRBD1
CAWTTGQFRYGYTF
TGTGCCTGGACCACGGGACAGTTTCGGTATGGCTACACCTTC
>TRBV7-2|few|TRBJ2-5|-
CASSTQGALQETQYF
TGTGCCAGCAGCACGCAGGGAGCGCTCCAAGAGACCCAGTACTTC
>TRBV12-3/TRBV12-4|few|TRBJ2-7|-
CASSLNFYEQYF
TGTGCCAGCAGTTTAAACTTTTACGAGCAGTACTTC
>TRBV7-9|many|TRBJ2-1|-
CASSLALAVNEQFF
TGTGCCAGCAGCTTAGCCTTAGCGGTCAATGAGCAGTTCTTC
>TRBV20-1|many|TRBJ1-4|-
CSARRQLNEKLFF
TGCAGTGCTAGAAGACAGTTAAATGAAAAACTGTTTTTT
>TRBV7-2|few|TRBJ2-7|TRBD2
CASSSSSGRNYEQYF
TGTGCCAGTAGCTCTTCTAGCGGGAGGAACTACGAGCAGTACTTC
>TRBV19|few|TRBJ2-3|-
CASSIGGTDTDTQYF
TGTGCCAGTAGTATCGGAGGGACTGACACAGATACGCAGTATTTT